This is a list of T cell receptor beta chains from one sample in a study of blood T cell repertoires in COVID-19. Sequenced by immunoSEQ multiplex PCR; TCRdb stores in-frame clones only, minus some. The sample has 410,000 or so clones; 89% are singletons. Sequencing was performed on peripheral blood. The origin of the receptors is a woman aged 40 to 55 with COVID-19, enrolled during active disease. The CDR3 runs from the conserved cysteine through the conserved F or W. The D gene is left open where the match is weak. Where a row states a size, it is once, few, many or the class of an expanded clone; other rows omit it.

V	D	size	J	CDR3	DNA
TRBV9	NA	NA	TRBJ1-2	CASSVYDSSTFYGYTF	TGTGCCAGCAGCGTTTATGATTCTTCGACTTTCTATGGCTACACCTTC
TRBV11-2	NA	NA	TRBJ1-4	CASSFTGQRENEKLFF	TGTGCCAGCAGCTTCACCGGACAGCGAGAAAATGAAAAACTGTTTTTT
TRBV6-5	NA	NA	TRBJ2-7	CASSYQAGAYEQYF	TGTGCCAGCAGTTACCAGGCAGGGGCCTACGAGCAGTACTTC
TRBV27	NA	NA	TRBJ1-2	CASSVFPTAPNYGYTF	TGTGCCAGCAGTGTCTTCCCGACAGCCCCTAACTATGGCTACACCTTC
TRBV29-1	NA	once	TRBJ2-3	CSVEPFQTPTQYF	TGCAGCGTTGAGCCCTTCCAGACACCTACGCAGTATTTT
TRBV5-4	TRBD1	NA	TRBJ2-2	CASSRANRGTNTGELFF	TGTGCCAGCAGCCGAGCAAACAGGGGCACGAACACCGGGGAGCTGTTTTTT
TRBV5-1	NA	NA	TRBJ2-2	CASSFLGEATGELFF	TGCGCCAGCAGCTTTTTAGGGGAGGCCACCGGGGAGCTGTTTTTT
TRBV11-1	NA	once	TRBJ2-7	CASSTSHRDSSYEQYF	TGTGCCAGCAGCACCAGTCACCGGGACTCCTCCTACGAGCAGTACTTC
TRBV19	NA	NA	TRBJ1-1	CASSRQGLEAFF	TGTGCCAGTAGTCGTCAGGGTCTTGAAGCTTTCTTT
TRBV25-1	NA	once	TRBJ2-3	CASSYRGDTQYF	TGTGCCAGCAGCTACCGGGGAGATACGCAGTATTTT
TRBV7-3	NA	NA	TRBJ2-2	CASSLTAGTMNTGELFF	TGTGCCAGCAGCTTAACAGCCGGGACAATGAACACCGGGGAGCTGTTTTTT
TRBV30	NA	NA	TRBJ1-4	CAWSPGRGEKLFF	TGTGCCTGGAGTCCCGGACGGGGGGAAAAACTGTTTTTT
TRBV5-5	TRBD1	few	TRBJ1-2	CASSLIRGQSRIVLNYGYTF	TGTGCCAGCAGCTTGATTAGGGGGCAATCCCGAATCGTCCTTAACTATGGCTACACCTTC
TRBV9	TRBD1	NA	TRBJ1-6	CASSVADRGTYVSPLHF	TGTGCCAGCAGCGTAGCCGACAGGGGCACCTATGTTTCACCCCTCCACTTT
TRBV24-1	TRBD2	once	TRBJ2-1	CATSDRTSGRNEQFF	TGTGCCACCAGTGATAGGACTAGTGGTAGAAATGAGCAGTTCTTC
TRBV24-1	TRBD2	NA	TRBJ2-7	CAQSNDSGLGLAGGRGGYEQYF	TGTGCCCAATCAAACGACTCAGGCTTGGGACTAGCGGGGGGACGGGGAGGCTACGAGCAGTACTTC
TRBV18	TRBD1	once	TRBJ1-1	CASTGQANTEAFF	TGTGCCAGCACAGGACAGGCGAACACTGAAGCTTTCTTT
TRBV6-2/TRBV6-3	TRBD2	NA	TRBJ2-3	CASSYIGLAGTDTQYF	TGTGCCAGCAGTTACATTGGACTAGCAGGCACAGATACGCAGTATTTT
TRBV19	TRBD1	NA	TRBJ1-1	CASSLQTLTGGVEAFF	TGTGCCAGTAGTCTTCAGACCTTAACAGGGGGCGTTGAAGCTTTCTTT
TRBV5-4	NA	once	TRBJ2-1	CASSLGLAVGYNEQFF	TGTGCCAGCAGCTTGGGGTTAGCGGTGGGCTACAATGAGCAGTTCTTC
TRBV27	TRBD1	NA	TRBJ1-4	CASSRRTGATTNEKLFF	TGTGCCAGCAGTAGGAGGACAGGGGCGACAACTAATGAAAAACTGTTTTTT
TRBV4-3	TRBD2	NA	TRBJ2-5	CASSQGTSATETQYF	TGCGCCAGCAGCCAAGGGACTAGCGCTACCGAGACCCAGTACTTC
TRBV9	TRBD1	NA	TRBJ2-2	CASSVDRFSGELFF	TGTGCCAGCAGCGTGGACAGGTTTTCCGGGGAGCTGTTTTTT
TRBV10-3	TRBD1	NA	TRBJ2-2	CAIRPDRGRKDTGELFF	TGTGCCATCAGACCGGACAGGGGGCGCAAGGACACCGGGGAGCTGTTTTTT
TRBV29-1	TRBD1	NA	TRBJ2-2	CSVVGTGVSGELFF	TGCAGCGTTGTAGGTACAGGGGTATCCGGGGAGCTGTTTTTT
TRBV2	TRBD2	NA	TRBJ2-7	CASSRTSGFYEQYF	TGTGCCAGCAGCCGGACTAGCGGGTTCTACGAGCAGTACTTC
TRBV4-3	TRBD1	NA	TRBJ1-6	CASSQDEGTVQNSPLHF	TGCGCCAGCAGCCAAGATGAGGGGACAGTACAAAATTCACCCCTCCACTTT